Sequencing of this T cell receptor (beta chain) was carried out in a study of glioma-infiltrating T cells after dendritic cell vaccination. Background on the study: Samples are from glioblastoma patients in Phase I and II dendritic cell vaccine trials. Study-level findings and limits: Longer survival after dendritic cell vaccination followed higher pretreatment TIL content.

About this clone: What it binds is unknown.

Primers: 60 V beta forward and 13 J beta reverse. Sequencing was performed with immunoSEQ multiplex PCR; in TCRdb, only in-frame clones are kept and a portion is missing. The data contain more than 20,000 clones, around 92% of them singletons. Stated time point: after dendritic cell vaccination, including at tumor progression/relapse. The TCR comes from a human donor with glioblastoma. The sample was blood, taken after dendritic cell vaccination.

The CDR3 bases are TGTGCCAGCAGCTTTGGACAGGGGCTATTCTATGGCTACACCTTC. It is translated as CASSFGQGLFYGYTF. V gene TRBV5-6 combines with J gene TRBJ1-2; 9 bases fit TRBD1. This CDR3 is 15 amino acids long. V lost 2 bases to trimming and J lost 4 bases; unmatched junction nucleotides: 6. In germline, CDR1 is SGHDT, CDR2 YYEEEE.